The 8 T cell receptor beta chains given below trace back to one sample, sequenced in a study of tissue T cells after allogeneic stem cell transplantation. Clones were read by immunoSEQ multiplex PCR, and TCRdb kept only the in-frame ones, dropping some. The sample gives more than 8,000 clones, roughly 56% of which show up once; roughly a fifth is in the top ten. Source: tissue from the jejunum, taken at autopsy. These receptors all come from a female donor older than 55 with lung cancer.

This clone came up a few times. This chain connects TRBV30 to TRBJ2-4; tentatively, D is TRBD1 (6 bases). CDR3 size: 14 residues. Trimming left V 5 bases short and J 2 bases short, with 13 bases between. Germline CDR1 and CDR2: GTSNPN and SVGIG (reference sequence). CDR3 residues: CAWENRATKNIQYF. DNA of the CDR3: TGTGCCTGGGAAAACAGGGCAACCAAAAACATTCAGTACTTC.

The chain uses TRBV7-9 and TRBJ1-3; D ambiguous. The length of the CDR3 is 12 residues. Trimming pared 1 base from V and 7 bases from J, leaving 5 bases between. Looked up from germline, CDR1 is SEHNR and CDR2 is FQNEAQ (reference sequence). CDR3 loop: CASSLDLNTIYF. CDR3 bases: TGTGCCAGCAGCTTAGACCTGAACACCATATATTTT.

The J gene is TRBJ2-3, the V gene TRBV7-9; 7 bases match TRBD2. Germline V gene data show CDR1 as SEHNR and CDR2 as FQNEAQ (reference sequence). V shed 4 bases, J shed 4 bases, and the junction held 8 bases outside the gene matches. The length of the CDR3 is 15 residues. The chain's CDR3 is CASSSRGRGADTQYF. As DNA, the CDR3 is TGTGCCAGCAGCTCGCGGGGGAGAGGGGCAGATACGCAGTATTTT.

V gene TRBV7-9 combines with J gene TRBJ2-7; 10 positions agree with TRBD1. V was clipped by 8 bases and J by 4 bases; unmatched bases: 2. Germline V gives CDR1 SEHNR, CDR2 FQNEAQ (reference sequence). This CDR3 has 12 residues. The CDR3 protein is CASGQGGYEQYF. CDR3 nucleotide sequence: TGTGCCAGCGGACAGGGGGGATACGAGCAGTACTTC.

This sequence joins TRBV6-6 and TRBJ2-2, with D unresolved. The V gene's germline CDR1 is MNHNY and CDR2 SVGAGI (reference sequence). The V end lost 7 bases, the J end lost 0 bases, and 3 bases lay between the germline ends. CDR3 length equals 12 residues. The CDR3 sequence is CASKTNTGELFF. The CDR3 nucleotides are TGTGCCAGCAAAACGAACACCGGGGAGCTGTTTTTT.

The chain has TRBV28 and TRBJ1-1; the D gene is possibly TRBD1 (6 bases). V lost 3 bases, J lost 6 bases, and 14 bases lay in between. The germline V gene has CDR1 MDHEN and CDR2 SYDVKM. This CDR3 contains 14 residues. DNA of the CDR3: TGTGCCAGCAGTTTCGGCAGGGGATTCCCTGAAGCTTTCTTT. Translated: CASSFGRGFPEAFF.

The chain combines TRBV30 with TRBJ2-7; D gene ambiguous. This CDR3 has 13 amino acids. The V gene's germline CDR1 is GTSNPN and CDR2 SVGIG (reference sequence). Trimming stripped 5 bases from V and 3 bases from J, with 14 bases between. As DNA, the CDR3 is TGTGCCTGGGCAACCGGGTTAGACTACGAGCAGTACTTC. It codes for CAWATGLDYEQYF.

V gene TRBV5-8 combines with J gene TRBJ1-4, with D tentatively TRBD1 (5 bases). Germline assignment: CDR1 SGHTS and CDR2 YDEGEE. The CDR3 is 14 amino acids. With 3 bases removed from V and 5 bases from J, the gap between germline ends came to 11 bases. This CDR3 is CASSYGTGNEKLFF. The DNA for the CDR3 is TGTGCCAGCAGCTATGGGACGGGAAATGAAAAACTGTTTTTT.